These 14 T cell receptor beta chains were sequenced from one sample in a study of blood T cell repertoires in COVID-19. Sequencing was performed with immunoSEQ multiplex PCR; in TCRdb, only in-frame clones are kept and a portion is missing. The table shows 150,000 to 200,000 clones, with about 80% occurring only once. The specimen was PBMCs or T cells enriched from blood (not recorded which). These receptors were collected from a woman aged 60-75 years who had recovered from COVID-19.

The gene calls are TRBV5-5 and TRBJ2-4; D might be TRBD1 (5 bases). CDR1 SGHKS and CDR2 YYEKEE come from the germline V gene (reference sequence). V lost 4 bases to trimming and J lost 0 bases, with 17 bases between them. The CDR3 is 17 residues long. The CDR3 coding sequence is TGTGCCAGCAGCCTTGGACACTCAATCCTAGCCAAAAACATTCAGTACTTC. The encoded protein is CASSLGHSILAKNIQYF.

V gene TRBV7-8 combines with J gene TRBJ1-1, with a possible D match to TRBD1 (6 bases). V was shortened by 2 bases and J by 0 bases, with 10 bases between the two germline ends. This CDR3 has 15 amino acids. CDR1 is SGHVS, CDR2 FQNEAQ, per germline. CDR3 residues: CASSLWGHLNTEAFF. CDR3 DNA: TGTGCCAGCAGCTTATGGGGACACCTGAACACTGAAGCTTTCTTT.

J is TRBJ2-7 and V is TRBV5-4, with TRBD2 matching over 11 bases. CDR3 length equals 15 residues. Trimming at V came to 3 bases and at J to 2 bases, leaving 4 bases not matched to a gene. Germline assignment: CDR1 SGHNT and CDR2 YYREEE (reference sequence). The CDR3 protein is CASSYSGGATYEQYF. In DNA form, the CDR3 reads TGTGCCAGCAGCTATAGCGGGGGGGCGACCTACGAGCAGTACTTC.

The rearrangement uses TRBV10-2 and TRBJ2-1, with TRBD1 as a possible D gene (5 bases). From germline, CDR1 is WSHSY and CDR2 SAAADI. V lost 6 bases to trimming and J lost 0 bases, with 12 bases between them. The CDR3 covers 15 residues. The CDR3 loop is CASRRTPDSYNEQFF. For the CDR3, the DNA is TGCGCCAGCAGGCGGACACCAGACTCCTACAATGAGCAGTTCTTC.

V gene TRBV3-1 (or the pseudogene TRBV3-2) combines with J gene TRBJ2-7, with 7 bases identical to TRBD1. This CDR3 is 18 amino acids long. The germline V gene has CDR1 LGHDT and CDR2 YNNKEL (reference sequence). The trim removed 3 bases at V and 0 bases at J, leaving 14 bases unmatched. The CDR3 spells CASSQTKGRDSVSYEQYF. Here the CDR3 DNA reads TGTGCCAGCAGCCAGACTAAGGGACGGGACAGTGTCTCCTACGAGCAGTACTTC.

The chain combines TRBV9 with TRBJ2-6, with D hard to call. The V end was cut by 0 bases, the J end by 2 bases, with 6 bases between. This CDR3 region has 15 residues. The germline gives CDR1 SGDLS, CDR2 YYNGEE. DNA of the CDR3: TGTGCCAGCAGCGTAGTGGCGGCTGGGGCCAACGTCCTGACTTTC. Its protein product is CASSVVAAGANVLTF.

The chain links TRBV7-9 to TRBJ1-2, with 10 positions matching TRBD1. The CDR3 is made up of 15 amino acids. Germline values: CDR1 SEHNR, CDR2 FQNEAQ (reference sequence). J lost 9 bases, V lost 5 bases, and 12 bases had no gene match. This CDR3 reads CASSAGTGASWSYTF. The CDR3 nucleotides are TGTGCCAGCAGCGCGGGGACAGGGGCGAGCTGGAGCTACACCTTC.

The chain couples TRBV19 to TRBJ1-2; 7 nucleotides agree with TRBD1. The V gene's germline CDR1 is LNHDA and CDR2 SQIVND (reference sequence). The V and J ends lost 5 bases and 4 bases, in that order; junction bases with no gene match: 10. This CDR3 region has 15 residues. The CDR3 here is CASSPIVRDSYGYTF. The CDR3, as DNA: TGTGCCAGTAGTCCCATAGTCCGGGACAGCTATGGCTACACCTTC.

The CDR3 region has the DNA TGTGCCAGCAGCCTAGGAGGCCCGCGCTCTGGAAACACCATATATTTT. It codes for CASSLGGPRSGNTIYF. This sequence joins TRBV3-1 (or the pseudogene TRBV3-2) and TRBJ1-3; D call uncertain. CDR1 and CDR2 from the germline V gene are LGHDT and YNNKEL (reference sequence). This CDR3 is 16 amino acids long. V was shortened by 4 bases and J by 0 bases, with 13 bases between the two germline ends.

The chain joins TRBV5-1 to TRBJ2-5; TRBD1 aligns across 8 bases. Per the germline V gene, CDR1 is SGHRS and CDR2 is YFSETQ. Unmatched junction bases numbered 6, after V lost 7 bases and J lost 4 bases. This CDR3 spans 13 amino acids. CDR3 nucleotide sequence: TGCGCCAGCGGGGCCGGACAGGGAGAGACCCAGTACTTC. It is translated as CASGAGQGETQYF.

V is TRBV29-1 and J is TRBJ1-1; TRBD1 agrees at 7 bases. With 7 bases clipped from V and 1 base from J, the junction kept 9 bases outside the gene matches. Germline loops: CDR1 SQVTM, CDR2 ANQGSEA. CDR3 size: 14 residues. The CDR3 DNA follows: TGCAGCGCCGAACGGGACAGATCGAACACTGAAGCTTTCTTT. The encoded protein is CSAERDRSNTEAFF.

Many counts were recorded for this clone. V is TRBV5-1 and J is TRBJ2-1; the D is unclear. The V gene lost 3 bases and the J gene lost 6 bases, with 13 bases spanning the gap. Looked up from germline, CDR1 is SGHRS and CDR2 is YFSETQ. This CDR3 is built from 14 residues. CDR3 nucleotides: TGCGCCAGCAGCTCGACGGCCCCGGGCAATGAGCAGTTCTTC. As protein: CASSSTAPGNEQFF.

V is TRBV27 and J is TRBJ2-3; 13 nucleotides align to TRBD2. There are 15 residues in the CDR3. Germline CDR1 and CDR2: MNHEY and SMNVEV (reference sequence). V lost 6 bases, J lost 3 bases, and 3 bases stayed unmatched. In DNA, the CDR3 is TGTGCCAGCAGGATGACTAGCGGGGGGACAGATACGCAGTATTTT. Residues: CASRMTSGGTDTQYF.

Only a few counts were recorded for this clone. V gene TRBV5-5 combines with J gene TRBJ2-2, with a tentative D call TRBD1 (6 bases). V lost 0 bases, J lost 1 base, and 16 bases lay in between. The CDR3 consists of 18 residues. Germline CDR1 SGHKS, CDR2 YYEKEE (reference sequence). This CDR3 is CASSLGPTGYGNTGELFF. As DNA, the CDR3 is TGTGCCAGCAGCTTGGGGCCCACAGGGTACGGGAACACCGGGGAGCTGTTTTTT.